Following are 13 T cell receptor beta chains from one sample sequenced in a study of control samples from healthy donors and cancer patients. Here immunoSEQ multiplex PCR was the method, and the copy in TCRdb shows in-frame clones only, minus some. The sample lists approximately 60,000 clones, 75% to 95% occurring once. Sequenced material: PBMCs. The receptors derive from a woman in her forties or fifties with colorectal cancer.

V is TRBV4-2 and J is TRBJ1-2; no reliable D call. CDR1 and CDR2 (germline): LGHNA, YNFKEQ. Trimming shortened V by 0 bases and J by 8 bases, and 16 bases separated the two germline ends. This CDR3 region has 15 residues. The CDR3 spells CASSQERGNYVGYTF. Written as DNA, the CDR3 is TGTGCCAGCAGCCAAGAGCGCGGGAACTATGTCGGCTACACCTTC.

V usage is TRBV5-5 and J usage is TRBJ2-7; TRBD1 might be the D (6 bases). The CDR3 consists of 13 residues. Trimming stripped 8 bases from V and 2 bases from J, with 14 bases between. The V gene's germline CDR1 is SGHKS and CDR2 YYEKEE (reference sequence). The CDR3 loop reads CASRRGFTYEQYF. DNA for the CDR3: TGTGCCAGTCGAAGGGGGTTTACCTACGAGCAGTACTTC.

The chain joins TRBV19 to TRBJ1-6; no reliable D call. The CDR3 is made up of 12 amino acids. CDR1 LNHDA and CDR2 SQIVND come from the germline V gene (reference sequence). V was trimmed by 3 bases and J by 13 bases, leaving 10 bases between them. Here the CDR3 DNA reads TGTGCCAGTAGTATCGCTGGGATCCCCCTCCACTTT. It encodes CASSIAGIPLHF.

The chain is built from TRBV18 and TRBJ2-2; D remains ambiguous. V dropped 1 base and J dropped 1 base, with 4 bases sitting between them. CDR1 is KGHSH and CDR2 is LQKENI in the germline V gene. The CDR3 is 14 residues long. DNA of the CDR3: TGTGCCAGCTCACCACAGGGGAACACCGGGGAGCTGTTTTTT. As protein: CASSPQGNTGELFF.

CDR3 coding DNA: TGTGCCAGCAGTTTACAGGCGGGAGTCGGCAATGAGCAGTTCTTC. Protein sequence: CASSLQAGVGNEQFF. This rearrangement joins TRBV27 to TRBJ2-1; 7 bases align to TRBD2. The J segment lost 6 bases and the V segment lost 2 bases, leaving 7 bases of the junction unmatched. The germline V gene has CDR1 MNHEY and CDR2 SMNVEV (reference sequence). The CDR3 is made up of 15 amino acids.

The chain employs TRBV28 and TRBJ1-4; TRBD1 agrees at 7 bases. V was clipped by 2 bases and J by 6 bases; unmatched bases: 6. CDR1 is MDHEN and CDR2 is SYDVKM in the germline V gene. CDR3 size: 15 residues. In DNA form, the CDR3 reads TGTGCCAGCAGTTTACCTCGACAGGGTTATGAAAAACTGTTTTTT. Translated, it gives CASSLPRQGYEKLFF.

The V call is TRBV18, the J call TRBJ2-4; D possibly matches TRBD1 or TRBD2 (5 bases each). Germline loops: CDR1 KGHSH, CDR2 LQKENI. With 3 bases removed from V and 2 bases from J, the gap between germline ends came to 11 bases. The CDR3 extends over 15 amino acids. Here the CDR3 reads CASSPDGAPKNIQYF. In nucleotides, the CDR3 is TGTGCCAGCTCACCTGACGGGGCCCCCAAAAACATTCAGTACTTC.

The rearrangement links TRBV9 to TRBJ2-3, with TRBD2 matching over 8 bases. CDR1 is SGDLS, CDR2 YYNGEE, per germline. Unmatched junction bases numbered 6, after V lost 0 bases and J lost 6 bases. The CDR3 runs to 15 residues. The CDR3 sequence: CASSVAGASGDTQYF. CDR3 DNA: TGTGCCAGCAGCGTAGCTGGGGCTAGCGGGGATACGCAGTATTTT.

This clone was counted a single time. The chain couples TRBV20-1 to TRBJ1-1, with a tentative D call TRBD1 (6 bases). The CDR3 is 11 amino acids. CDR1 is DFQATT, CDR2 SNEGSKA, per germline (reference sequence). The CDR3 spells CSMNRATEAFF. CDR3 DNA: TGCAGCATGAACAGGGCCACTGAAGCTTTCTTT.

Here the CDR3 DNA reads TGTGCCAGCAGTGAGTTCCAGGGGGCTGGAAACACCATATATTTT. Translating it yields CASSEFQGAGNTIYF. This chain links TRBV6-1 with TRBJ1-3; TRBD1 matches at 7 bases. V lost 3 bases and J lost 2; bases outside the gene matches: 4. This CDR3 region has 15 residues. CDR1 MNHNS and CDR2 SASEGT come from the germline V gene.

The chain is built from TRBV19 and TRBJ1-5; D gene unclear. This CDR3 has 14 amino acids. Deletions cut 4 bases from V and 2 bases from J, with 9 bases between. Germline loops: CDR1 LNHDA, CDR2 SQIVND (reference sequence). The CDR3 coding sequence is TGTGCCAGTAGTAGAGAGGGCCGCAATCAGCCCCAGCATTTT. This codes for CASSREGRNQPQHF.

This chain joins TRBV3-1 (or the pseudogene TRBV3-2) and TRBJ2-7; 8 nucleotides match TRBD2. This CDR3 contains 15 residues. CDR1 is LGHDT and CDR2 is YNNKEL in the germline V gene (reference sequence). V shed 3 bases and J 2 bases; nucleotides not matched to a gene: 6. The CDR3 sequence is CASSHLLAVPYEQYF. In DNA, the CDR3 is TGTGCCAGCAGCCATCTACTAGCGGTCCCCTACGAGCAGTACTTC.

Here the CDR3 reads CAWSTMGLAGVWLGSSTDTQYF. As DNA, the CDR3 is TGTGCCTGGAGTACCATGGGACTAGCGGGAGTTTGGCTAGGTTCGAGCACAGATACGCAGTATTTT. The rearrangement joins TRBV30 to TRBJ2-3; 14 nucleotides align to TRBD2. The CDR3 is 22 amino acids. J gave up 0 bases and V 2 bases, and 19 bases lay outside the gene matches. Germline-derived CDR1 and CDR2 are GTSNPN and SVGIG (reference sequence).